This TCR beta chain emerged from a study of cytomegalovirus exposure and HLA in healthy donors (dated by TCRdb to about 2017). Some background on the complete study: According to a later analysis, one platform produced both the roughly 130 validation repertoires and the approximately 600 repertoires of the first cohort. The study aimed to test whether signatures of past pathogen exposure could be identified by cataloging public T cell receptors. A separate validation cohort of some 130 different subjects was used in addition to the 666-subject first cohort. High-throughput TCR immunosequencing, statistical association of individual TCRs with disease status, and machine learning were combined to predict cytomegalovirus infection status. On the study overall, not on this receptor specifically: The classifier was reported to diagnose cytomegalovirus status with high specificity and sensitivity in both the original and validation cohorts. The authors suggested that the approach could potentially be extended to other disease states and immunological phenotypes. Most TCR sequences were seen in very few donors, while some public TCRs were found in many individuals. A few of the identified cytomegalovirus-associated TCR beta chains were confirmed in vitro to be specific for cytomegalovirus antigens. The validation cohort had no HLA typing available for a later analysis, so co-occurrence within that cohort was assessed over all 130 or so repertoires. In the study, approximately 150 TCR beta chains were listed as associated with cytomegalovirus. Subsequent analysis determined that TCRs grouped into clusters in the first cohort also showed a tendency toward co-occurrence across the approximately 110 validation repertoires, and approximately 94% of cluster scores exceeded 0.

Library generation was performed with the immunoSEQ multiplex PCR assay. In the source study's methods: A statistical classification framework was developed to diagnose cytomegalovirus status using the catalog of TCR beta chain sequences. TCRdb's version of the immuneACCESS table is confined to in-frame rearrangements and falls short of the full clone set. An unresolved V gene accounts for under half of the shortfall where checked; the remainder is of unknown origin. V and J calls plus clone size are reproduced from that table; the DNA served to infer D and trimming. In all, the sample holds 250,000 to 350,000 clones, and approximately 91% of those were seen once. Together, the top ten hold around 0.96% of the sample. About this clone itself: The antigen it recognizes is unknown. No much larger clone exists at a distance of one base, and base qualities are not known.

The junction carries 16 bases between V and J, which are trimmed by 11 bases and 3 bases respectively. The germline V gene provides CDR1 SGHVS and CDR2 FQNEAQ. The cysteine opens and the phenylalanine closes a CDR3 of 13 amino acids. Of the read, only the CDR3 DNA is kept; its 39 bases are in frame from base 1. The donors belonged to the validation cohort of about 120 subjects, which was separate from the approximately 680-subject first cohort. The sample comprised PBMCs. The TCR was taken from a young man in good health and CMV-seronegative. The rearranged segments are TRBV7-8 and TRBJ1-2; TRBD1 could be the D gene, as 5 bases match. This receptor has the CDR3 CASRAGSDYGYTF. In nucleotide form, the sequence is TGTGCCTCTCGGGCAGGGTCGGACTATGGCTACACCTTC.